Presented here are 17 T cell receptor beta chains from one specimen sequenced in a study of cytotoxic CD8 clonotypes in ibrutinib-treated CLL. Only in-frame clones appear in the TCRdb table, and some are missing; sequencing was by immunoSEQ multiplex PCR. The sample has some 200,000 clones, over 55% seen once. Source: PBMCs, taken after 24 months of ibrutinib treatment. These TCRs come from a human donor with chronic lymphocytic leukemia.

J is TRBJ1-5 and V is TRBV19; 8 nucleotides agree with TRBD1. The CDR3 is 15 residues long. The junction had 7 bases not matched to a gene; V was cut back by 4 bases and J by 5 bases. Germline CDR1 and CDR2: LNHDA and SQIVND (reference sequence). The CDR3 protein is CASSTDRGGDQPQHF. The CDR3, as DNA: TGTGCCAGTAGTACCGACAGGGGAGGGGATCAGCCCCAGCATTTT.

The rearrangement joins TRBV18 to TRBJ2-6, with D tentatively TRBD1 (5 bases). The V gene lost 0 bases and the J gene lost 2 bases, with 14 bases spanning the gap. Germline-derived CDR1 and CDR2 are KGHSH and LQKENI. This CDR3 is 18 amino acids long. Here the CDR3 reads CASSPPDQGEAGANVLTF. The DNA for the CDR3 is TGTGCCAGCTCACCACCGGACCAGGGCGAAGCTGGGGCCAACGTCCTGACTTTC.

This chain joins TRBV15 and TRBJ2-7; D not certain. This CDR3 contains 13 residues. Germline lookup yields CDR1 LNHNV and CDR2 YYDKDF (reference sequence). Trimming removed 1 base from V and 6 bases from J, with 10 bases in between. The CDR3 region is CATSRGVNTEQYF. The CDR3 nucleotides are TGTGCCACCAGCAGAGGTGTTAACACCGAGCAGTACTTC.

This clone was seen only once. The CDR3 bases are TGTGCCAGCACCCAGACCACAGATACGCAGTATTTT. Amino acids: CASTQTTDTQYF. This chain connects TRBV6-5 to TRBJ2-3; D unresolved. V was clipped by 7 bases and J by 2 bases, with 7 bases between them. Germline V CDR1 and CDR2: MNHEY, SVGAGI. This CDR3 is built from 12 residues.

CDR3 sequence: CASSGSGSNEKLFF. The CDR3 DNA reads TGTGCCAGCAGCGGTTCAGGGTCTAATGAAAAACTGTTTTTT. This chain connects TRBV9 to TRBJ1-4, with D maybe TRBD1 (5 bases). CDR3 length equals 14 residues. Germline values: CDR1 SGDLS, CDR2 YYNGEE. V was pared by 3 bases and J by 3 bases, with 9 bases between.

V is TRBV7-6 and J is TRBJ2-1, with 11 nucleotides matching TRBD2. CDR1 and CDR2 from the germline V gene are SGHVS and FNYEAQ. The CDR3 is 16 residues long. With 5 bases clipped from V and 3 bases from J, the junction kept 6 bases outside the gene matches. DNA of the CDR3: TGTGCCAGCAGCATGGGACTAGCGGAGTACTACAATGAGCAGTTCTTC. It translates to CASSMGLAEYYNEQFF. The whole variable domain, filled in from reference TRBV7-6 and TRBJ2-1, reads GAGVSQSPRYKVTKRGQDVALRCDPISGHVSLYWYRQALGQGPEFLTYFNYEAQQDKSGLPNDRFSAERPEGSISTLTIQRTEQRDSAMYRCASSMGLAEYYNEQFFGPGTRLTVL.

The rearrangement uses TRBV27 and TRBJ2-1, with unresolved D. Germline CDR1 reads MNHEY; CDR2 reads SMNVEV (reference sequence). This CDR3 contains 15 residues. V was shortened by 0 bases and J by 0 bases, with 6 bases between the two germline ends. CDR3 in amino acids: CASSLSALSYNEQFF. CDR3 sequence (DNA): TGTGCCAGCAGTTTATCCGCACTCTCCTACAATGAGCAGTTCTTC.

The chain recombines TRBV6-5 with TRBJ2-7; the D is unclear. Germline V gene lookup returns CDR1 MNHEY and CDR2 SVGAGI. The CDR3 consists of 15 residues. Trimming cost V 4 bases and J 2 bases, with 15 bases left between them. For the CDR3, the DNA is TGTGCCAGCAGTTCCCTCTCGACTGCACCCTACGAGCAGTACTTC. It yields the protein CASSSLSTAPYEQYF.

The chain joins TRBV19 to TRBJ1-5, with 10 nucleotides matching TRBD1. The CDR3 consists of 14 residues. The V and J ends lost 10 bases and 6 bases, in that order; junction bases with no gene match: 9. From germline, CDR1 is LNHDA and CDR2 SQIVND (reference sequence). Here the CDR3 DNA reads TGTGCCACTAGACAGGGGGCGGTTTCTCAGCCCCAGCATTTT. Its protein product is CATRQGAVSQPQHF.

The chain couples TRBV5-1 to TRBJ1-1; D gene uncertain. Germline V CDR1 and CDR2: SGHRS, YFSETQ. This CDR3 is built from 14 residues. The germline V and J ends were trimmed by 4 bases and 1 base, with 11 bases remaining between them. The CDR3 region has the DNA TGCGCCAGCAGCGTCGCACCTGCGAACACTGAAGCTTTCTTT. Its translation is CASSVAPANTEAFF. The whole variable domain, remainder taken from reference TRBV5-1 and TRBJ1-1, is KAGVTQTPRYLIKTRGQQVTLSCSPISGHRSVSWYQQTPGQGLQFLFEYFSETQRNKGNFPGRFSGRQFSNSRSEMNVSTLELGDSALYLCASSVAPANTEAFFGQGTRLTVV.

The chain couples TRBV5-1 to TRBJ2-4, with D perhaps TRBD1 (5 bases). V was clipped by 4 bases and J by 0 bases, with 11 bases between them. The germline CDR1 and CDR2 sequences are SGHRS and YFSETQ. This CDR3 comprises 15 residues. The CDR3 region has the DNA TGCGCCAGCAGCGAAGACAGACTAGCCAAAAACATTCAGTACTTC. Its protein is CASSEDRLAKNIQYF. Filled out from reference TRBV5-1 and TRBJ2-4, the complete variable domain reads KAGVTQTPRYLIKTRGQQVTLSCSPISGHRSVSWYQQTPGQGLQFLFEYFSETQRNKGNFPGRFSGRQFSNSRSEMNVSTLELGDSALYLCASSEDRLAKNIQYFGAGTRLSVL.

V gene TRBV19 combines with J gene TRBJ2-7; 7 positions agree with TRBD2. This CDR3 region has 13 residues. Germline V gene sequence: CDR1 LNHDA, CDR2 SQIVND (reference sequence). Germline trimming cut 6 bases from V and 6 bases from J; bases unmatched to any gene: 8. DNA of the CDR3: TGTGCCAGTAGGGGACTACCCCTGGGCGAGCAGTACTTC. Amino acids: CASRGLPLGEQYF.

V is TRBV6-1 and J is TRBJ1-5, with TRBD1 as a possible D gene (5 bases). Between the trimmed V and J ends, which lost 6 bases and 5 bases, there was a span of 14 bases. Germline CDR1 reads MNHNS; CDR2 reads SASEGT. The CDR3 length is 14 residues. The CDR3 DNA sequence: TGTGCCAGCAGGGAATACAGGTTACATCAGCCCCAGCATTTT. The encoded protein is CASREYRLHQPQHF.

The table lists this clone with a few counts. The gene calls are TRBV28 and TRBJ2-7; 9 bases are shared with TRBD2. The CDR3 is made up of 16 amino acids. Looked up from germline, CDR1 is MDHEN and CDR2 is SYDVKM. The trim removed 7 bases at V and 2 bases at J, leaving 12 bases unmatched. CDR3 region: CASMSSGSLWAYEQYF. CDR3 bases: TGTGCCAGCATGAGTAGCGGGAGTTTATGGGCCTACGAGCAGTACTTC.

This chain connects TRBV14 to TRBJ1-2; possible D gene TRBD1, 5 bases. There are 13 residues in the CDR3. Germline-derived CDR1 and CDR2 are SGHDN and FVKESK. V was trimmed by 0 bases and J by 5 bases, leaving 7 bases between them. The CDR3 loop reads CASSQDPGYGYTF. The CDR3 DNA follows: TGTGCCAGCAGCCAAGATCCAGGGTATGGCTACACCTTC.

The DNA for the CDR3 is TGTGCCTGGACTGGGACAGGGGGCTCCTACGAGCAGTACTTC. Translated: CAWTGTGGSYEQYF. The chain links TRBV30 to TRBJ2-7, with 11 positions matching TRBD1. V dropped 4 bases and J dropped 0; count of bases not matched to a gene: 2. Germline V gene lookup returns CDR1 GTSNPN and CDR2 SVGIG (reference sequence). The CDR3 totals 14 residues.

This rearrangement joins TRBV5-1 to TRBJ1-2; D unclear. Per germline, CDR1 SGHRS and CDR2 YFSETQ. V was clipped by 4 bases and J by 5 bases, with 15 bases between them. The CDR3 consists of 14 residues. In DNA form, the CDR3 reads TGCGCCAGCAGCGAAGGCACAGCAAGATATGGCTACACCTTC. Residues: CASSEGTARYGYTF.